These 25 T cell receptor beta chains originate from one sample sequenced in a study of cytomegalovirus exposure and HLA in healthy donors. It was with 60 Vbeta and 13 Jbeta primers that the PCR ran. Assay used: immunoSEQ multiplex PCR; TCRdb lists only in-frame clones, some missing. Here the sample spans around 71,000 clones, roughly 60% being singletons. The sample taken for sequencing was PBMCs. The receptors shown here come from a man aged 30 to 45 in good health and CMV-seropositive.

This clone has just one count. The chain employs TRBV4-1 and TRBJ1-2, with D hard to call. This CDR3 region has 15 residues. Trimming took off 1 base at V and 2 bases at J, with 11 bases between the two ends. CDR1 MGHRA and CDR2 YSYEKL come from the germline V gene. The DNA of the CDR3 is TGCGCCAGCAGCCAAGCACGCGGCTCAAACTATGGCTACACCTTC. Translated, it gives CASSQARGSNYGYTF.

This clone was detected only once. CDR3 nucleotide sequence: TGTGCCACCAGTTGGGACTCGCAAGAGACCCAGTACTTC. Translating gives CATSWDSQETQYF. The rearrangement joins TRBV15 to TRBJ2-5; weak D call: TRBD2 (6 bases). The CDR3 is 13 residues long. V dropped 6 bases and J dropped 2 bases, with 10 bases sitting between them. Per the germline V gene, CDR1 is LNHNV and CDR2 is YYDKDF (reference sequence).

The J gene is TRBJ2-1, the V gene TRBV10-2, with D possibly matching TRBD1 (6 bases). Trimming left V 1 base short and J 7 bases short, with 17 bases between. This CDR3 spans 16 amino acids. Germline V gene sequence: CDR1 WSHSY, CDR2 SAAADI. The CDR3 region has the DNA TGCGCCAGCAGTGAGTTATTTGACCCCCAGGGGAATGAGCAGTTCTTC. This gives the protein CASSELFDPQGNEQFF.

This clone appeared once. The chain couples TRBV4-1 to TRBJ1-1; a possible D gene is TRBD1 (5 bases). Germline assignment: CDR1 MGHRA and CDR2 YSYEKL. Between the trimmed V and J ends, which lost 1 base and 0 bases, there was a span of 12 bases. CDR3 size: 16 residues. This chain's CDR3 is CASSQVGGRMNTEAFF. The CDR3 DNA reads TGCGCCAGCAGCCAAGTCGGGGGTAGGATGAACACTGAAGCTTTCTTT.

This chain links TRBV6-6 with TRBJ1-6; TRBD1 might be the D (5 bases). Germline V lookup: CDR1 MNHNY, CDR2 SVGAGI (reference sequence). This CDR3 comprises 15 residues. With 8 bases removed from V and 10 bases from J, the gap between germline ends came to 21 bases. For the CDR3, the DNA is TGTGCCAGCGAGCGGGGACGGAGGGTGGACTCACCCCTCCACTTT. Amino acids: CASERGRRVDSPLHF.

The gene calls are TRBV6-5 and TRBJ1-6, with 10 bases matching TRBD1. With V trimmed by 5 bases and J by 12 bases, 7 bases remained unmatched. Per germline, CDR1 MNHEY and CDR2 SVGAGI. This CDR3 is 14 amino acids long. As DNA, the CDR3 is TGTGCCAGCAGTCCGGGACAGGGGTTATTACCCCTCCACTTT. This codes for CASSPGQGLLPLHF.

V usage is TRBV7-9 and J usage is TRBJ2-1; 8 bases fit TRBD2. This CDR3 region has 15 residues. Losses at the gene ends were 2 bases for V and 2 bases for J; bases not matched to a gene: 2. The germline V gene encodes CDR1 SEHNR and CDR2 FQNEAQ (reference sequence). CDR3 in amino acids: CASSLSGRAYNEQFF. DNA of the CDR3: TGTGCCAGCAGCTTATCCGGGAGGGCCTACAATGAGCAGTTCTTC.

The DNA of the CDR3 is TGTGCCAGCAGTTACATGAGCTCCTATAATTCACCCCTCCACTTT. Translating it yields CASSYMSSYNSPLHF. The chain uses TRBV6-5 and TRBJ1-6; D is undetermined. The CDR3 sequence is 15 residues long. Trimming cost V 2 bases and J 0 bases, with 5 bases left between them. The germline CDR1 and CDR2 sequences are MNHEY and SVGAGI.

This sequence joins TRBV29-1 and TRBJ2-5; TRBD1 is a possible D gene (6 bases). V shed 6 bases and J shed 2 bases, with 10 bases lying between them. Per the germline V gene, CDR1 is SQVTM and CDR2 is ANQGSEA. The CDR3 is 12 residues long. CDR3 sequence reads: CSVVQGQETQYF. For the CDR3, the DNA is TGCAGCGTGGTTCAGGGGCAAGAGACCCAGTACTTC.

The V gene is TRBV5-6, the J gene TRBJ2-1; TRBD2 matches at 8 bases. Trimming removed 0 bases from V and 9 bases from J; junction bases left unmatched: 8. This CDR3 region has 15 residues. Germline V gene lookup returns CDR1 SGHDT and CDR2 YYEEEE. This CDR3 reads CASSLVSRGGGEQFF. The CDR3 DNA sequence: TGTGCCAGCAGCTTGGTATCTCGGGGGGGAGGTGAGCAGTTCTTC.

The chain recombines TRBV5-4 with TRBJ2-1; 7 nucleotides align to TRBD1. Germline V gene data show CDR1 as SGHNT and CDR2 as YYREEE (reference sequence). V dropped 0 bases and J dropped 8; count of bases not matched to a gene: 5. The CDR3 is made up of 14 amino acids. The CDR3: CASSLVQGIDEQFF. The CDR3 DNA follows: TGTGCCAGCAGCTTGGTACAGGGGATCGATGAGCAGTTCTTC. Combining the CDR3 with reference TRBV5-4 and TRBJ2-1 gives the whole variable domain ETGVTQSPTHLIKTRGQQVTLRCSSQSGHNTVSWYQQALGQGPQFIFQYYREEENGRGNFPPRFSGLQFPNYSSELNVNALELDDSALYLCASSLVQGIDEQFFGPGTRLTVL.

This clone showed up just once. This rearrangement joins TRBV6-9 to TRBJ2-3; a possible D gene is TRBD2 (5 bases). This CDR3 is 19 amino acids long. Trimming took off 7 bases at V and 0 bases at J, with 26 bases between the two ends. The germline gives CDR1 MNHGY, CDR2 SVAAGI. The CDR3 spells CASIKGENKPRGSTDTQYF. DNA for the CDR3: TGTGCCAGCATAAAGGGCGAAAATAAACCTCGCGGGAGCACAGATACGCAGTATTTT.

This chain connects TRBV6-5 to TRBJ2-7; 8 nucleotides align to TRBD1. CDR1 MNHEY and CDR2 SVGAGI come from the germline V gene. J gave up 3 bases and V 6 bases, and 7 bases lay outside the gene matches. The CDR3 is made up of 14 amino acids. This CDR3 is CASSPGQGLYEQYF. As DNA, the CDR3 is TGTGCCAGCAGCCCTGGACAGGGACTCTACGAGCAGTACTTC.

The rearrangement links TRBV10-3 to TRBJ1-2; the D is unclear. V shed 0 bases and J shed 0 bases, with 11 bases lying between them. The CDR3 is made up of 16 amino acids. CDR1 and CDR2 (germline): ENHRY, SYGVKD. The CDR3 region is CAISESNRDANYGYTF. The CDR3 DNA sequence: TGTGCCATCAGTGAGTCGAACAGAGATGCTAACTATGGCTACACCTTC.

The genes are TRBV5-4 and TRBJ2-5; maybe TRBD1 (5 bases). Trimming removed 3 bases at V and 1 base at J, with 16 bases between. Germline V CDR1 and CDR2: SGHNT, YYREEE (reference sequence). The CDR3 runs to 16 residues. This chain's CDR3 is CASSSKRGSTQETQYF. In DNA form, the CDR3 reads TGTGCCAGCAGCTCCAAAAGGGGCTCCACCCAAGAGACCCAGTACTTC.

This clone was recorded once. The chain is built from TRBV19 and TRBJ1-1, with unresolved D. This CDR3 is built from 15 residues. Germline V gives CDR1 LNHDA, CDR2 SQIVND (reference sequence). Trimming shortened V by 1 base and J by 0 bases, and 9 bases separated the two germline ends. CDR3 loop: CASSIALTVNTEAFF. CDR3 sequence (DNA): TGTGCCAGTAGTATAGCTTTAACAGTGAACACTGAAGCTTTCTTT.

The chain carries TRBV6-6 and TRBJ2-7, with a tentative D call TRBD2 (5 bases). The CDR3 sequence is 11 residues long. The germline V gene has CDR1 MNHNY and CDR2 SVGAGI (reference sequence). The V end was cut by 5 bases, the J end by 10 bases, with 12 bases between. CDR3 residues: CASSPWTGQYF. The CDR3 nucleotides read TGTGCCAGCAGTCCGTGGACGGGACAGTACTTC.

The chain uses TRBV19 and TRBJ2-7; D gene ambiguous. Between the trimmed V and J ends, which lost 7 bases and 5 bases, there was a span of 6 bases. This CDR3 region has 10 residues. The germline V gene encodes CDR1 LNHDA and CDR2 SQIVND (reference sequence). The CDR3 DNA sequence: TGTGCCAGTACCCTTAACGAGCAGTACTTC. Translated, it gives CASTLNEQYF.

The V call is TRBV28, the J call TRBJ1-2; the match to TRBD1 covers 9 bases. Germline V gene sequence: CDR1 MDHEN, CDR2 SYDVKM. The CDR3 totals 15 residues. The junction had 8 bases not matched to a gene; V was cut back by 7 bases and J by 2 bases. In DNA, the CDR3 is TGTGCCAGCAAGACAGGGGGGTCCATGAACTATGGCTACACCTTC. Translated, it gives CASKTGGSMNYGYTF.

The chain carries TRBV16 and TRBJ1-5; a weak D match, TRBD1 (5 bases). The CDR3 sequence is 15 residues long. Trimming cost V 0 bases and J 6 bases, with 12 bases left between them. Germline V gene lookup returns CDR1 KGHSY and CDR2 FQNENV. The CDR3 bases are TGTGCCAGCAGCCAATCGTCGTCCACAGGTCAGCCCCAGCATTTT. Translated, it gives CASSQSSSTGQPQHF.

The rearrangement uses TRBV6-1 and TRBJ1-3, with TRBD1 matching 10 bases. This CDR3 is 13 amino acids long. Losses at the gene ends were 9 bases for V and 4 bases for J; bases not matched to a gene: 3. Germline values: CDR1 MNHNS, CDR2 SASEGT. The CDR3 sequence: CARRQGAGNTIYF. The CDR3 coding sequence is TGTGCCAGGAGACAGGGGGCGGGAAACACCATATATTTT.

The chain recombines TRBV11-2 with TRBJ2-5; 11 nucleotides line up with TRBD2. V shed 4 bases and J 11 bases; nucleotides not matched to a gene: 3. Germline V lookup: CDR1 SGHAT, CDR2 FQNNGV. CDR3 length: 12 amino acids. For the CDR3, the DNA is TGTGCCAGCAGCTCCCGACTAGCGGGACAGTACTTC. The encoded protein is CASSSRLAGQYF. Drawing the rest from reference TRBV11-2 and TRBJ2-5, the complete variable domain is EAGVAQSPRYKIIEKRQSVAFWCNPISGHATLYWYQQILGQGPKLLIQFQNNGVVDDSQLPKDRFSAERLKGVDSTLKIQPAKLEDSAVYLCASSSRLAGQYFGPGTRLLVL.

As DNA, the CDR3 is TGTGCCAGCAGTGTCGGGTGGGAGGGCAACGAGCAGTACTTC. Its translation is CASSVGWEGNEQYF. V gene TRBV6-1 combines with J gene TRBJ2-7; 7 bases are shared with TRBD2. V dropped 4 bases and J dropped 5; count of bases not matched to a gene: 8. Germline V gives CDR1 MNHNS, CDR2 SASEGT. CDR3 size: 14 residues.

This clone was counted between two and nine times. The rearrangement joins TRBV5-6 to TRBJ2-2; 8 nucleotides line up with TRBD1. J lost 7 bases, V lost 5 bases, and 10 bases had no gene match. Looked up from germline, CDR1 is SGHDT and CDR2 is YYEEEE. The CDR3 contains 15 residues. CDR3 sequence: CASSSDRGNGGELFF. The CDR3, as DNA: TGTGCCAGCAGTTCTGACAGGGGCAACGGCGGGGAGCTGTTTTTT.

This clone was seen once. V usage is TRBV9 and J usage is TRBJ2-7, with D tentatively TRBD2 (5 bases). Trimming took off 0 bases at V and 0 bases at J, with 7 bases between the two ends. Germline V lookup: CDR1 SGDLS, CDR2 YYNGEE. The CDR3 runs to 14 residues. The CDR3 DNA reads TGTGCCAGCAGCGTAGGAGGGCCCTCCTACGAGCAGTACTTC. Its protein product is CASSVGGPSYEQYF.